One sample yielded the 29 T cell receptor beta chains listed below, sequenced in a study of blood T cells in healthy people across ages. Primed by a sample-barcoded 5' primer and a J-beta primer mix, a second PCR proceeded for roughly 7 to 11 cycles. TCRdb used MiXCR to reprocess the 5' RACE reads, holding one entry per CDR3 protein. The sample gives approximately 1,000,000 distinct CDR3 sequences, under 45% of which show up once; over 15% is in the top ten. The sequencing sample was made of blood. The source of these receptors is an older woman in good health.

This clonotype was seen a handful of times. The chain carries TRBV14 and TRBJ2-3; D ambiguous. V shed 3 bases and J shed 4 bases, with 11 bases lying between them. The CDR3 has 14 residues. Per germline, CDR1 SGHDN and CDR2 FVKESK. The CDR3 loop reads CASSQLTPADTQYF. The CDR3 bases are TGTGCCAGCAGCCAGCTGACACCCGCAGATACGCAGTATTTT.

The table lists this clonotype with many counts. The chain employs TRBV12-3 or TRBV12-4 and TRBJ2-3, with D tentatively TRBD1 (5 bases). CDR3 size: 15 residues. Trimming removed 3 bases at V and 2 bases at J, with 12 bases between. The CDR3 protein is CASSFSGSPTDTQYF. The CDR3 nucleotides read TGTGCCAGCAGTTTCTCAGGGTCCCCCACAGATACGCAGTATTTT.

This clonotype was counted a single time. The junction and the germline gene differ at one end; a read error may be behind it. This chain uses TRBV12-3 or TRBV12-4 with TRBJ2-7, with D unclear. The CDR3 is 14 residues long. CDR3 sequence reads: CASSPTTHSHEQYF. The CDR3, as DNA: TGTGCCAGCAGCCCCACCACCCACTCCCACGAGCAGTACTTC.

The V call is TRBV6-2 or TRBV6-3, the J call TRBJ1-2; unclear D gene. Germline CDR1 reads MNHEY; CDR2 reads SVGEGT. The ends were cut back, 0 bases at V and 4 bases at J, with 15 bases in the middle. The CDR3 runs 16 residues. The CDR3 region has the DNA TGTGCCAGCAGTTACTCCGGGATTAGGGATACCTATGGCTACACCTTC. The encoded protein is CASSYSGIRDTYGYTF.

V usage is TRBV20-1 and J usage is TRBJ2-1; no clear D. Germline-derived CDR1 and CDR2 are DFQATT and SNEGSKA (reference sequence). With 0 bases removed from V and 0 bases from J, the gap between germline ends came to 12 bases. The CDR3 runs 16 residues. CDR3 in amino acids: CSARDVGRSSYNEQFF. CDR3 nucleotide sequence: TGCAGTGCTAGAGATGTTGGGCGGAGCTCCTACAATGAGCAGTTCTTC.

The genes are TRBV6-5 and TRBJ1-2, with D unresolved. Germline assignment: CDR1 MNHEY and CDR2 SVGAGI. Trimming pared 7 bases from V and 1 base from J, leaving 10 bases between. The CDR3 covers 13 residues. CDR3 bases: TGTGCCAGCACCCAAACCTTTAACTATGGCTACACCTTC. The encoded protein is CASTQTFNYGYTF.

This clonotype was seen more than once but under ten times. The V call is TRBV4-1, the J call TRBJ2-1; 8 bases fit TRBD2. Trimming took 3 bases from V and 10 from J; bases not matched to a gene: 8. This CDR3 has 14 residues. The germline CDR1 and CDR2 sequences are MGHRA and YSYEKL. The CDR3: CASSHLTAGDEQFF. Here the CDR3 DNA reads TGCGCCAGCAGCCACCTTACAGCGGGAGACGAGCAGTTCTTC.

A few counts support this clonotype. The CDR3 reads CASSFTDSLYEQYF. DNA of the CDR3: TGTGCCAGCAGTTTTACGGACAGCCTCTACGAGCAGTACTTC. The rearrangement uses TRBV12-3 or TRBV12-4 and TRBJ2-7; D may be TRBD1 (6 bases). Trimming cost V 3 bases and J 3 bases, with 12 bases left between them. This CDR3 is 14 amino acids long.

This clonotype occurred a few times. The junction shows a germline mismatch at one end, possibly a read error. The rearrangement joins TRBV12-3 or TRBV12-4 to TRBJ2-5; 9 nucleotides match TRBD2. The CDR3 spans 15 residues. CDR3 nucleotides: TGTGCCAGCAGATTAGGGGTAGCGGGAGTTAATGAGCAGTACTTC. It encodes CASRLGVAGVNEQYF.

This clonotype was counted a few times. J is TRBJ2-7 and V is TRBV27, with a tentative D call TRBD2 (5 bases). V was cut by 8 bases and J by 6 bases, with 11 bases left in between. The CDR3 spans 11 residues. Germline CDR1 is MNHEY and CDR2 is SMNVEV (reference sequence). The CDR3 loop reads CASQGGLEQYF. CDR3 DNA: TGTGCCAGCCAAGGCGGGCTCGAGCAGTACTTC.

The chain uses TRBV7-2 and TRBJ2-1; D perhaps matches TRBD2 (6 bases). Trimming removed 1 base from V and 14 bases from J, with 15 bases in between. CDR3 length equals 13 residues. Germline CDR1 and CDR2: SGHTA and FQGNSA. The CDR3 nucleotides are TGTGCCAGCAGCTTAGACTTCCTCTCGGGGGAGTTCTTC. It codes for CASSLDFLSGEFF.

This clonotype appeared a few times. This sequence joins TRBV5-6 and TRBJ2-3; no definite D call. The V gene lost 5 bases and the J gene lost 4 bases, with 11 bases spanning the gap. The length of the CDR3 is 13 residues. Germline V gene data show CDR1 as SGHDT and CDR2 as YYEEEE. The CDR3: CASRPLSADTQYF. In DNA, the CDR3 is TGTGCCAGCAGACCGCTGTCGGCAGATACGCAGTATTTT.

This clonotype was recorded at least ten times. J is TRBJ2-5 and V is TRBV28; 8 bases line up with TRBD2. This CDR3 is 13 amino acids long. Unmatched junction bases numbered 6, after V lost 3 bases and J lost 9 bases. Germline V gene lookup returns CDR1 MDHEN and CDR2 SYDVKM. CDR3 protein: CASSLGGRTPQYF. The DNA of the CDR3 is TGTGCCAGCAGTTTGGGCGGGAGGACCCCCCAGTACTTC.

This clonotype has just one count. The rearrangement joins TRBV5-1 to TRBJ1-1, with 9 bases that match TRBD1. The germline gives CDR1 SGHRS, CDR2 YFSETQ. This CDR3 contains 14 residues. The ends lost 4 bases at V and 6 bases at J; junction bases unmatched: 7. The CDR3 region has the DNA TGCGCCAGCAGCCTTACAGGGGGCAAGGCTGAAGCTTTCTTT. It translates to CASSLTGGKAEAFF.

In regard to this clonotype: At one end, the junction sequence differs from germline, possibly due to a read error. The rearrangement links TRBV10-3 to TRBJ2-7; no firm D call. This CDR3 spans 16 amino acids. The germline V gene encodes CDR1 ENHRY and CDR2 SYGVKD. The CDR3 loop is CAISESSQETSYEQYF. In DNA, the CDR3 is TGCGCCATCAGTGAGTCGTCCCAAGAGACCTCCTACGAGCAGTACTTC.

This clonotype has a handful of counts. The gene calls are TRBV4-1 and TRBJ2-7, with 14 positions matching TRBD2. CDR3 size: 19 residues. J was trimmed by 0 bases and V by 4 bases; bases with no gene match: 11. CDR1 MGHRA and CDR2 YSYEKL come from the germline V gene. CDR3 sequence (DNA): TGCGCCAGCAGCCCCGGACTAGCGGGAGGCCTACCGAGCTCCTACGAGCAGTACTTC. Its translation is CASSPGLAGGLPSSYEQYF.

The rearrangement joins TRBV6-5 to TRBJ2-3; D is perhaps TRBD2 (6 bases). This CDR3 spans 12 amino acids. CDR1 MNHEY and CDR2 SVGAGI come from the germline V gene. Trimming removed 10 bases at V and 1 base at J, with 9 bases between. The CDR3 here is CATRLGTDTQYF. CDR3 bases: TGTGCCACCCGACTAGGCACAGATACGCAGTATTTT.

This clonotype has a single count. The chain's CDR3 is CASSLAQGPTYYNEQFF. As DNA, the CDR3 is TGTGCCAGCAGTTTAGCCCAGGGACCGACCTACTACAATGAGCAGTTCTTC. The chain carries TRBV12-3 or TRBV12-4 and TRBJ2-1, with D tentatively TRBD1 or TRBD2 (5 bases each). CDR3 length: 17 amino acids. Trimming cost V 0 bases and J 3 bases, with 15 bases left between them.

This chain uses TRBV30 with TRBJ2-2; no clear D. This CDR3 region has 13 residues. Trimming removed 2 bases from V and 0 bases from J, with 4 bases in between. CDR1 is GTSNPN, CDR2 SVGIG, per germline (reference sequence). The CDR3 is CAWSSTNTGELFF. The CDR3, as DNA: TGTGCCTGGAGTAGCACGAACACCGGGGAGCTGTTTTTT.

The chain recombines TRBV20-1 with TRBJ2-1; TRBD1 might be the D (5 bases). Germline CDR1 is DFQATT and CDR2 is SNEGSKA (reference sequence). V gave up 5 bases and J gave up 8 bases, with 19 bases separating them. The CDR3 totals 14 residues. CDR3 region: CSAGLGAYIDEQFF. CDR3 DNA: TGCAGTGCTGGTCTAGGGGCTTACATCGATGAGCAGTTCTTC.

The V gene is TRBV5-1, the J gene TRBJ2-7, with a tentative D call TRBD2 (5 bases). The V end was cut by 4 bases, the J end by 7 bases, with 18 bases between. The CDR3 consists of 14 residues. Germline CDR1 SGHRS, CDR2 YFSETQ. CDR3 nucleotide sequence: TGCGCCAGCAGCCCAGCCCGGACTGCGAGGGAGCAGTACTTC. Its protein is CASSPARTAREQYF.

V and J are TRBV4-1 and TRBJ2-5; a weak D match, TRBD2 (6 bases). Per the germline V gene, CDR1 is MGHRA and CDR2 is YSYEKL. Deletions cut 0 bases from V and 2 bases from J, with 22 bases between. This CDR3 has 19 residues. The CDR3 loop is CASSQDFVDLGGRQETQYF. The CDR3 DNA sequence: TGCGCCAGCAGCCAAGATTTTGTCGACTTGGGGGGTCGGCAAGAGACCCAGTACTTC.

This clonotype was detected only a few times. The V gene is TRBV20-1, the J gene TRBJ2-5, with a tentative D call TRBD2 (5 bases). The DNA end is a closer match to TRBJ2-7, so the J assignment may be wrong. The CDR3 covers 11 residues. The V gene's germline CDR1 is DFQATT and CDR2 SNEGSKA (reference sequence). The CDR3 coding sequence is TGCAGTGCTAGGGGTAGCGCCGAGCAGTACTTC. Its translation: CSARGSAEQYF.

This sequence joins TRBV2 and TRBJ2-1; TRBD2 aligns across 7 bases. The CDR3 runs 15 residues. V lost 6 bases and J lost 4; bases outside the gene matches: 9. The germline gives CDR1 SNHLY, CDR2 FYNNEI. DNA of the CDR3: TGTGCCAGCAGAGGCTCTAGCGGACGATACAATGAGCAGTTCTTC. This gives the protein CASRGSSGRYNEQFF.

The CDR3 bases are TGTGCCAGCAGCTTTATAGCGGGAGGATTGTCCTACGAGCAGTACTTC. It yields the protein CASSFIAGGLSYEQYF. This chain joins TRBV11-2 and TRBJ2-5, with 10 bases aligning to TRBD2. The better agreement between TRBJ2-7 and the DNA end casts doubt on the J call. Germline-derived CDR1 and CDR2 are SGHAT and FQNNGV. This CDR3 is built from 16 residues.

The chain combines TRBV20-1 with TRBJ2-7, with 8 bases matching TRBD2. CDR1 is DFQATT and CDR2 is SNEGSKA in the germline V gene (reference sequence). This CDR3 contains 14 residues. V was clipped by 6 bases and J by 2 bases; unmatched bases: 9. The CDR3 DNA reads TGCAGTGCCAGCCGAAGCGGGAGCCCCTACGAGCAGTACTTC. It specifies CSASRSGSPYEQYF.

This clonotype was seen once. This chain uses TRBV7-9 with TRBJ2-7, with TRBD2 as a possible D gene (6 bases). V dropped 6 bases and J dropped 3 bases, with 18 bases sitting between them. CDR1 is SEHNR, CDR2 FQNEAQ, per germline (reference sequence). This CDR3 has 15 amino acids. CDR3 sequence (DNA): TGTGCCAGCAGGCCCGAGGCGGGGTCTAGCTACGAGCAGTACTTC. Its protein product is CASRPEAGSSYEQYF.

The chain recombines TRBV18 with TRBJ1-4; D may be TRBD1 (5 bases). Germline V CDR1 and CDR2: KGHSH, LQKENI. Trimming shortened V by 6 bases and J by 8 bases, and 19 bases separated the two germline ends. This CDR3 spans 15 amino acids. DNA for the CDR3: TGTGCCAGCTCGCCAACAGACAGAAGAGGAGAAAAACTGTTTTTT. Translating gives CASSPTDRRGEKLFF.

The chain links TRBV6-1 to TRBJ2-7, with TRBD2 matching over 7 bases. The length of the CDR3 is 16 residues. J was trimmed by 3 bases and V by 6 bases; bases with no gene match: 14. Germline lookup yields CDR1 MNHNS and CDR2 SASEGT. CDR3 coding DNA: TGTGCCAGCAGCGGGGGTAGCGGGCTACGCAACTACGAGCAGTACTTC. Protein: CASSGGSGLRNYEQYF.